This is a list of T cell receptor beta chains from one sample in a study of spatial heterogeneity in lung cancer. TCRdb reprocessed the 5' RACE reads with MiXCR, giving one entry per CDR3 protein. The sample contains 45,000 or so distinct CDR3 sequences, approximately 12% of which appear only once. This specimen was PBMCs, taken at surgery. These receptors were taken from a female donor with early-stage non-small cell lung cancer. Both conserved end residues are part of each CDR3. The order of the fields is J gene, clone size, V gene, D gene, CDR3 protein, CDR3 DNA. The D gene is left open where the match is weak. Clone size, where shown, is once, few, many, or a class for clones that have expanded.

>TRBJ1-6|many|TRBV28|.
CASSLFPGQYNSPLHF
TGTGCCAGCAGTTTATTTCCAGGCCAATATAATTCACCCCTCCACTTT
>TRBJ2-2|few|TRBV6-2/TRBV6-3|.
CASRHQGLGGTGELFF
TGTGCCAGCAGACACCAGGGACTGGGGGGCACCGGGGAGCTGTTTTTT
>TRBJ1-2|.|TRBV29-1|.
CSVLEGAYGYTF
TGCAGCGTTCTAGAAGGGGCATATGGCTACACCTTC
>TRBJ1-5|.|TRBV19|.
CASSVTVNNQPQHF
TGTGCCAGTAGTGTGACGGTGAATAATCAGCCCCAGCATTTT
>TRBJ2-3|many|TRBV20-1|.
CSAARQASTDTQYF
TGCAGTGCTGCCCGACAGGCTAGCACAGATACGCAGTATTTT
>TRBJ1-1|few|TRBV2|.
CASHNSGGNTEAFF
TGTGCCAGCCATAATTCTGGGGGAAACACTGAAGCTTTCTTT
>TRBJ1-4|once|TRBV5-1|.
CASSQGATNEKLFF
TGCGCCAGCAGTCAAGGTGCAACTAATGAAAAACTGTTTTTT
>TRBJ1-1|few|TRBV6-2/TRBV6-3|TRBD1
CASSHRGRDTEAFF
TGTGCCAGCAGTCACAGGGGAAGGGACACTGAAGCTTTCTTT
>TRBJ2-4|many|TRBV9|.
CASSVVEGSIQYF
TGTGCCAGCAGCGTAGTGGAGGGTTCCATTCAGTACTTC
>TRBJ2-3|.|TRBV2|TRBD2
CASTGGVGDTQYF
TGTGCCAGCACGGGGGGGGTGGGGGATACGCAGTATTTT
>TRBJ2-3|.|TRBV5-1|.
CASSLVLGGSTDTQYF
TGCGCCAGCAGCTTGGTTCTTGGGGGGAGCACAGATACGCAGTATTTT
>TRBJ1-1|few|TRBV5-6|.
CASSFGLMNTEAFF
TGTGCCAGCAGCTTCGGCCTAATGAACACTGAAGCTTTCTTT
>TRBJ1-5|.|TRBV19|.
CASSPIADTSYSNQPQHF
TGTGCCAGTAGTCCAATAGCAGACACAAGTTATAGCAATCAGCCCCAGCATTTT
>TRBJ2-4|many|TRBV10-3|.
CAISASSGVRNIQYF
TGTGCCATCAGTGCGAGTTCGGGAGTACGGAACATTCAGTACTTC
>TRBJ2-1|.|TRBV27|.
CASSLERAYNEQFF
TGTGCCAGCAGTTTAGAACGGGCCTACAATGAGCAGTTCTTC
>TRBJ1-3|many|TRBV4-2|.
CASSPWGEENTIYF
TGTGCCAGCAGCCCTTGGGGGGAGGAAAACACCATATATTTT
>TRBJ2-1|few|TRBV20-1|.
CSASPTGLRDEQFF
TGCAGTGCTAGTCCCACAGGGCTTAGAGATGAGCAGTTCTTC
>TRBJ2-3|many|TRBV7-2|TRBD2
CASSLPGGISLYF
TGTGCCAGCAGCTTACCGGGGGGGATATCCCTCTATTTT